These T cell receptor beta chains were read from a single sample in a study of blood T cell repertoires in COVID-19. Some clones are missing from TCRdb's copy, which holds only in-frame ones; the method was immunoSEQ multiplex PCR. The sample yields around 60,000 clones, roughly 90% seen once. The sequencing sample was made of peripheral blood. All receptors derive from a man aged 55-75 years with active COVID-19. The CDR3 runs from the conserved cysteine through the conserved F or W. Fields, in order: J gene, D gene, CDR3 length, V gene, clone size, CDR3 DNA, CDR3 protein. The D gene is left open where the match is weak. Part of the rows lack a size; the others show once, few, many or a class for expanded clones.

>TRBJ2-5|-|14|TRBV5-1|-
TGCGCCAGCAGCTTGAGAGGAGACCAAGAGACCCAGTACTTC
CASSLRGDQETQYF
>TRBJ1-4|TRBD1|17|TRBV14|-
TGTGCCAGCAGCCAAGGCCTTTCACAGGGGACTAATGAAAAACTGTTTTTT
CASSQGLSQGTNEKLFF
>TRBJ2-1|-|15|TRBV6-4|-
TGTGCCAGCAGTGACAGCTACCTATCCTACAATGAGCAGTTCTTC
CASSDSYLSYNEQFF
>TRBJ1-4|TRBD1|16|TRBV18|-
TGTGCCAGCTCAGAAGAGACAGGGGCAACTAATGAAAAACTGTTTTTT
CASSEETGATNEKLFF
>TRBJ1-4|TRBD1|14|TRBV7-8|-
TGTGCCAGCAGCCTCGGGACAGGGAGCCAAAAACTGTTTTTT
CASSLGTGSQKLFF
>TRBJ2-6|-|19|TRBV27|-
TGTGCCAGCAGTTTATCGGTGCACCCGAGAGAGTCTGGGGCCAACGTCCTGACTTTC
CASSLSVHPRESGANVLTF
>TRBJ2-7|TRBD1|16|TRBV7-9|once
TGTGCCAGCAGCCCTAAAGGGGGACAGGGCTGGTCCGAGCAGTACTTC
CASSPKGGQGWSEQYF
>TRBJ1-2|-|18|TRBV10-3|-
TGTGCCACCCGCGCAGGACCCGGGACCGACAGGCCCCGTGATGGCTACACCTTC
CATRAGPGTDRPRDGYTF
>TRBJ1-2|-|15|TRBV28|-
TGTGCCAGCAGCTCACCAGCCCGCGGGTCATATGGCTACACCTTC
CASSSPARGSYGYTF
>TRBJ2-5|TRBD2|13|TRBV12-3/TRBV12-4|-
TGTGCCAGCAGTTTAGGGGGGGGAGAGACCCAGTACTTC
CASSLGGGETQYF
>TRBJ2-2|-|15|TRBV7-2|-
TGTGCCAGCAGCCCTCGGGAGAAGAACACCGGGGAGCTGTTTTTT
CASSPREKNTGELFF
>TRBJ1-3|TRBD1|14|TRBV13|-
TGTGCCAGCAGCCAGACAGGGGCTGGAAACACCATATATTTT
CASSQTGAGNTIYF
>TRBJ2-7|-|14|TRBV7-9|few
TGTGCCAGCAGTAACCGAGGGATTGGGACAAAGCAGTACTTC
CASSNRGIGTKQYF
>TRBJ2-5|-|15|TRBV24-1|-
TGTGCCACCAGTGACATTCCGGGACACACAAGGACCCAGTACTTC
CATSDIPGHTRTQYF
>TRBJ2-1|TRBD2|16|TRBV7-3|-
TGTGCCAGCAGCTCCTCAGCGGGAGGGCCGTCTAATGAGCAGTTCTTC
CASSSSAGGPSNEQFF
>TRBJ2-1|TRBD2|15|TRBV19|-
TGTGCCAGTAGAACGTCAGCGGGGGCCCGGGGTGAGCAGTTCTTC
CASRTSAGARGEQFF
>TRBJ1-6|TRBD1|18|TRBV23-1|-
TGCGCCAGCAGTCAATTAGGGTGCTGGGGACAGGAATATTCACCCCTCCACTTT
CASSQLGCWGQEYSPLHF
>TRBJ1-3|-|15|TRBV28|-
TGTGCCAGCCGTTCGGGAGGATGGCCCGGAAACACCATATATTTT
CASRSGGWPGNTIYF
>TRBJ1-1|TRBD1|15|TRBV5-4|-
TGTGCCAGCAGCTTACCCGGGACAGAGAACACTGAAGCTTTCTTT
CASSLPGTENTEAFF
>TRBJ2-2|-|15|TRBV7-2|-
TGTGCCAGCAGCCGCGACAGTATTAGGCTCGGGGAGCTGTTTTTT
CASSRDSIRLGELFF
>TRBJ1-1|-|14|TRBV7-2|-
TGTGCCAGCAGTTCTTCTTACAGGGTCACTGAAGCTTTCTTT
CASSSSYRVTEAFF
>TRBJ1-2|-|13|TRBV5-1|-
TGCGCCAGCAGCCCAGCAGGGGATTATGGCTACACCTTC
CASSPAGDYGYTF
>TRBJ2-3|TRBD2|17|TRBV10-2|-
TGCGCCAGCAGTGAGGTATTAGCGGGATGGGCCGGGGATACGCAGTATTTT
CASSEVLAGWAGDTQYF
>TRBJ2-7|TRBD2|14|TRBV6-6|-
TGTGCCAGCAAGCGGGGCTGGGGCTCCTACGAGCAGTACTTC
CASKRGWGSYEQYF
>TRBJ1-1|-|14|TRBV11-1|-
TGTGCCAGCAGCCCGACTTCCCCAGGGGTCGAAGCTTTCTTT
CASSPTSPGVEAFF
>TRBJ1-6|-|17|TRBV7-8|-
TGTGCCAGCAGCTTAGGGTCCGGGACAACCAATAATTCACCCCTCCACTTT
CASSLGSGTTNNSPLHF
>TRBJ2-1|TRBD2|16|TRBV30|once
TGTGCCTGGAGTCCGGGGACTAGCGGGGGCAAGGGGGAGCAGTTCTTC
CAWSPGTSGGKGEQFF
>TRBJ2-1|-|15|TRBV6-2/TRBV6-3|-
TGTGCCAGCAGTGCCAGGACAGCACCCTACAATGAGCAGTTCTTC
CASSARTAPYNEQFF
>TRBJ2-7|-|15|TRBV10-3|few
TGTGCCATCAGTGGTGACAGCCACCCAGCCTACGAGCAGTACTTC
CAISGDSHPAYEQYF
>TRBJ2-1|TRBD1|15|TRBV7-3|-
TGTGCCAGCAGCGCACAGGGGAACTCCTACAATGAGCAGTTCTTC
CASSAQGNSYNEQFF
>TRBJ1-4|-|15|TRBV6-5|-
TGTGCCAGCAGTTCAACAGGAATGAAGCATGAAAAACTGTTTTTT
CASSSTGMKHEKLFF
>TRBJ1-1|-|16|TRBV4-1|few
TGCGCCAGCAGCCAAGCTGAGACAGAACAGAACACTGAAGCTTTCTTT
CASSQAETEQNTEAFF
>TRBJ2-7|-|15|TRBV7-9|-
TGTGCCAGCAGCTTAGGACAGGCAGGGTTTTACGAGCAGTACTTC
CASSLGQAGFYEQYF
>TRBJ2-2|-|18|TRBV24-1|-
TGTGCCACCAGTGAGGGAACCAAGGGGGAAAGGGGCACCGGGGAGCTGTTTTTT
CATSEGTKGERGTGELFF
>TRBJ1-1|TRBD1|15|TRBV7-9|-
TGTGCCAGCAGCGGAACAGGGGCCTTGAACACTGAAGCTTTCTTT
CASSGTGALNTEAFF
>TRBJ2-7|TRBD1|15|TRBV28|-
TGTGCCAGCACCCCCGGGACAGGGATTGTCTACGAGCAGTACTTC
CASTPGTGIVYEQYF
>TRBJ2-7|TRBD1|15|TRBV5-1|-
TGCGCCAGCAGCTTGAGACCGGGACAGGGCTACGAGCAGTACTTC
CASSLRPGQGYEQYF
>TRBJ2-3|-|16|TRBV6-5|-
TGTGCCAGCAGTTACCCAACAGGATCTAGCACAGATACGCAGTATTTT
CASSYPTGSSTDTQYF
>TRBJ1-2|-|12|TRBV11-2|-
TGTGCCAGCAGCTCAGAGGGCAGTGGCTACACCTTC
CASSSEGSGYTF
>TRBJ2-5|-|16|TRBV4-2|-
TGTGCCAGCAGCCAAGGGGCAGAACAGGGACGGGAGACCCAGTACTTC
CASSQGAEQGRETQYF
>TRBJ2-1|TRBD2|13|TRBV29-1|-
TGCAGCGTTGTTTTGCGGGGGGGGAGCGAGCAGTTCTTC
CSVVLRGGSEQFF
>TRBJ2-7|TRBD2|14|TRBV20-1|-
TGCAGTGCTAGTTGGACTAGCGGGTCCTACGAGCAGTACTTC
CSASWTSGSYEQYF
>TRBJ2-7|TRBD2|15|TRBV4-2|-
TGTGCCAGCAGCCACCCTAGCGGAACTACCTACGAGCAGTACTTC
CASSHPSGTTYEQYF
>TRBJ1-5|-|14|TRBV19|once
TGTGCCAGTTATGACGGAACTAGGAATCAGCCCCAGCATTTT
CASYDGTRNQPQHF
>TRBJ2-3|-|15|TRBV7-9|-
TGTGCCAGCAGCTTAGGTAGCGGTCTTCGGGATACGCAGTATTTT
CASSLGSGLRDTQYF
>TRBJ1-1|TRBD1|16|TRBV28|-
TGTGCCAGCAGTCTAAACACAGGGGCCGGGAAGGCTGAAGCTTTCTTT
CASSLNTGAGKAEAFF
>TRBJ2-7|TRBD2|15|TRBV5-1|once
TGCGCCAGCAGCCGAGGAGGGACTAGCGGGCGCGAGCAGTACTTC
CASSRGGTSGREQYF
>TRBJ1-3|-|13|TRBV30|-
TGTGCCTGGAGACAGCTCTCTGGAAACACCATATATTTT
CAWRQLSGNTIYF
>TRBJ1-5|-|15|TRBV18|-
TGTGCCAGCTCGCGATCAGGGATATCAAATCAGCCCCAGCATTTT
CASSRSGISNQPQHF